The clone carrying this T cell receptor (beta chain) was found once. Its matching antigen is unknown. The sample originates from a study of OX40 agonist ivuxolimab in advanced cancers. Study in general: At approximately 83% male, the cohort had a mean age of about 55 years, ranging from roughly 20 to 90.

Assay: immunoSEQ multiplex PCR; the TCRdb copy retains only in-frame clones and omits some. The sample lists some 50,000 clones, around 81% occurring once. The CDR3 sequence is 14 residues long. Germline assignment: CDR1 MRHNA and CDR2 SNTAGT. V was shortened by 4 bases and J by 3 bases, with 11 bases between the two germline ends. Study findings and constraints: CD8+ T cells (on average) carried more expanded clones than CD4+ T cells.

V and J are TRBV6-4 and TRBJ2-3; D is tentatively TRBD1 or TRBD2 (6 bases each). This sequence originates from an adult with an advanced solid tumor such as melanoma, head and neck, liver or kidney cancer. Sequences were derived from CD4+ or CD8+ T cells sorted from blood, sampled in a trial of the OX40 agonist ivuxolimab. This chain's CDR3 is CASSVRGGTDTQYF. The CDR3 nucleotides are TGTGCCAGCAGTGTTCGAGGGGGGACAGATACGCAGTATTTT.